Below are 6 T cell receptor beta chains sequenced from a single sample in a study of blood T cells in healthy people across ages (dated by TCRdb to the mid-2010s). Preparation of the library involved 5' RACE. The reads were generated on an Illumina HiSeq 2500. The second PCR ran for about 7 to 11 cycles and used a J-beta primer mix along with a sample-barcoded 5' primer. TCRdb reworked the public reads: Q25 trimming with fastp, MiXCR clone assembly, productive beta chains retained. Each CDR3 protein appears once, grouped with its most common genes and DNA. The sample has 650,000 to 950,000 distinct CDR3 sequences on record, 40% to 50% of them singletons. The ten largest clones add up to around 21% of the sample. Sequences were obtained from blood. The receptors stem from a man between 60 and 75 years old in good health.

This sequence joins TRBV2 and TRBJ1-6; 10 nucleotides line up with TRBD1. The CDR3 has 15 amino acids. Germline CDR1 and CDR2: SNHLY and FYNNEI. The trim removed 3 bases at V and 8 bases at J, leaving 4 bases unmatched. For the CDR3, the DNA is TGTGCCAGCAGTGACACCGGGACAGGGGATTCACCCCTCCACTTT. Its translation is CASSDTGTGDSPLHF. Full variable domain (outside the CDR3, taken from reference TRBV2 and TRBJ1-6): EPEVTQTPSHQVTQMGQEVILRCVPISNHLYFYWYRQILGQKVEFLVSFYNNEISEKSEIFDDQFSVERPDGSNFTLKIRSTKLEDSAMYFCASSDTGTGDSPLHFGNGTRLTVT.

The DNA for the CDR3 is TGTGCCAGCAGTTTGACCGGACAGGGTTTTGGCTACACCTTC. Translated: CASSLTGQGFGYTF. The rearrangement joins TRBV27 to TRBJ1-2; TRBD1 aligns across 8 bases. CDR1 and CDR2 from the germline V gene are MNHEY and SMNVEV (reference sequence). V trimming: 3 bases; J trimming: 7 bases; junction bases outside the gene matches: 7. This CDR3 spans 14 amino acids.

This chain uses TRBV24-1 with TRBJ2-4; TRBD1 aligns across 10 bases. The J call is doubtful: the DNA matches TRBJ2-7 better. Germline CDR1 reads KGHDR; CDR2 reads SFDVKD. The CDR3 is 16 residues long. The CDR3 nucleotides are TGTGCCACCAGTGATTCCCGACAGGGGGCTAACGACGAGCAGTACTTC. Protein sequence: CATSDSRQGANDEQYF.

V usage is TRBV7-2 and J usage is TRBJ2-5, with 9 bases matching TRBD2. Looked up from germline, CDR1 is SGHTA and CDR2 is FQGNSA. The ends lost 5 bases at V and 11 bases at J; junction bases unmatched: 18. This CDR3 has 16 amino acids. The CDR3 DNA is TGTGCCAGCAGCCCACTAGCGGGCGTTTTCATGGATGAGCAGTACTTC. It translates to CASSPLAGVFMDEQYF.

The CDR3 coding sequence is TGTGCCAGCAGTTCGGCGGTGTGGGACGAGCAGTACTTC. Its protein is CASSSAVWDEQYF. The chain employs TRBV28 and TRBJ2-7; no reliable D call. CDR1 is MDHEN and CDR2 is SYDVKM in the germline V gene. V shed 4 bases and J shed 5 bases, with 12 bases lying between them. This CDR3 is built from 13 residues.

The gene calls are TRBV9 and TRBJ2-3; D remains unclear. Trimming pared 3 bases from V and 5 bases from J, leaving 10 bases between. CDR1 and CDR2 (germline): SGDLS, YYNGEE. This CDR3 region has 13 residues. The CDR3 nucleotides read TGTGCCAGCAGCGCTCACCCCCAAGATACGCAGTATTTT. Protein product: CASSAHPQDTQYF.